These T cell receptor beta chains were read from a single sample in a study of blood T cells in healthy people across ages. Each CDR3 protein gets one entry after TCRdb re-called the 5' RACE reads with MiXCR. Of some 860,000 distinct CDR3 sequences in the sample, roughly 50% are singletons; the top ten hold roughly 26%. Specimen: blood. The receptors were sampled from a man aged 35-49 years in good health. CDR3s include the opening cysteine and the closing phenylalanine or tryptophan.

>TRBV7-2|TRBJ1-1
CASGLNTNTEAFF
>TRBV15|TRBJ1-6
CATSGTRINSPLHF
>TRBV7-2|.
CASSQDRGVRNEQYF
>TRBV10-3|TRBJ2-1
CAISDGTSGSWVYNEQFF
>TRBV7-2|TRBJ2-1
CASSRTEQFF
>TRBV5-1|TRBJ2-3
CASSLARGTDRTADTQYF
>TRBV5-6|TRBJ2-1
CASSLPGKEQFF
>TRBV3-1|TRBJ1-1
CASSLVGGNTEAFF
>TRBV12-3/TRBV12-4|TRBJ2-3
CASCGGGYSTDTQYF
>TRBV6-2/TRBV6-3|TRBJ1-5
CASSFQGISNQPQHF
>TRBV7-2|TRBJ2-1
CASHTYAGGGQEQFF
>TRBV3-1|TRBJ2-5
CASSTRTAPRETQYF
>TRBV6-5|.
CASSFRTSGSLYYEQYF
>TRBV7-8|TRBJ2-2
CASRMGTGKQPGELFF
>TRBV6-2/TRBV6-3|TRBJ2-7
CASMRGKSSYEQYF
>TRBV6-6|.
CASNSDTGYNEQYF
>TRBV29-1|TRBJ1-1
CSVESGTRNTEAFF
>TRBV3-1|TRBJ1-1
CTSSQVGRGPNTEAFF
>TRBV20-1|TRBJ2-1
CSARGREWVDEQFF
>TRBV29-1|TRBJ2-3
CSVVTGVSTDTQYF
>TRBV20-1|TRBJ2-4
CSARVMRTGSNIQYF
>TRBV15|TRBJ2-7
CATSRLTKGGPYEQYF
>TRBV4-3|TRBJ2-5
CASSQDPGTLGDEQYF
>TRBV6-4|TRBJ2-3
CASSDSMKGGPDTQYF
>TRBV20-1|TRBJ2-3
CSARDWTGKASGNDFAGTDTQYF
>TRBV5-5|TRBJ2-7
CASSLSYEGSEQYF
>TRBV7-3|TRBJ2-5
CASTEEGRQTQYF
>TRBV3-1|TRBJ2-5
CASSQGIWALGETQYF
>TRBV5-1|TRBJ2-7
CASSFGQGQNEQYF
>TRBV5-1|TRBJ2-5
CASSLAGTGGSTETQYF
>TRBV12-3/TRBV12-4|TRBJ1-2
CASSRTPGGGKNGYTF
>TRBV5-5|TRBJ1-1
CASSLGAMNTETFF
>TRBV12-3/TRBV12-4|TRBJ2-4
CASSAETGANIQYF
>TRBV25-1|TRBJ1-5
CASSEFTGQTQHF
>TRBV29-1|TRBJ2-3
CSVDGGRTDTQYF
>TRBV14|TRBJ1-4
CASSQEGRRTENEKLFF
>TRBV5-1|TRBJ1-5
CASSLGLGLDQPQHF
>TRBV11-3|TRBJ2-3
CASSLTAGDTQYF
>TRBV28|TRBJ2-5
CASSLGGYQETQYF
>TRBV28|TRBJ2-5
CASSPRTGRVQETQYF
>TRBV20-1|TRBJ2-1
CSASDSGTGLYNEQFF
>TRBV7-3|TRBJ2-3
CASSPGLAGISLQHTQYF
>TRBV12-3/TRBV12-4|TRBJ1-1
CASSFSDRGIGAFF
>TRBV6-5|TRBJ2-1
CASSNPGPPNEQFF
>TRBV5-1|TRBJ1-6
CASSLVIQKINSPLHF
>TRBV6-2/TRBV6-3|TRBJ2-3
CASSPPTRWETDTQYF
>TRBV20-1|TRBJ2-7
CSARSGTGTYEQYF
>TRBV2|TRBJ1-1
CASSEGGRGLTEAFF
>TRBV7-8|TRBJ2-3
CASSHFSRGGTDTQYF
>TRBV6-1|TRBJ2-3
CASSEALAGGSDTQYF
>TRBV6-5|TRBJ1-2
CASSLDPRGSYGYTF